Sequencing of this TCR beta chain was carried out in a study of blood T cell repertoires in COVID-19. Study background: The United States, Italy and Spain were the sources of the acute and convalescent COVID-19 samples. PBMCs, B-cell-depleted T cells, or T cells provided the cDNA or gDNA that made up the material.

The CDR3 sequence is 12 residues long. Germline V gene sequence: CDR1 SGHNT, CDR2 YYREEE (reference sequence). Trimming left V 4 bases short and J 2 bases short, with 6 bases between. Seattle patients were enrolled while actively infected and followed longitudinally. The authors' processing: Reference gene primer amplification gave estimated nucleated cell counts. Profiling relied on immunoSEQ multiplex PCR, and the TCRdb table lists in-frame clones only, not all of them. For V, J and clone size, that table is used; D and trimming come from the DNA. The data contain hundreds of thousands of clones, almost 85% of them singletons.

The chain combines TRBV5-4 with TRBJ2-5; no clear D gene. The clonotype comes from a man aged 50 to 60 with COVID-19, enrolled during active disease. Sequencing was done on a sample of peripheral blood. This chain's CDR3 is CASSTPQETQYF. CDR3 sequence (DNA): TGTGCCAGCAGCACTCCGCAAGAGACCCAGTACTTC. Based on the CDR3 plus reference TRBV5-4 and TRBJ2-5, the full variable domain is ETGVTQSPTHLIKTRGQQVTLRCSSQSGHNTVSWYQQALGQGPQFIFQYYREEENGRGNFPPRFSGLQFPNYSSELNVNALELDDSALYLCASSTPQETQYFGPGTRLLVL.